This record looks at one T cell receptor (beta chain) sequence and its context. Its target is unknown. Around 10^5 TCR templates underwent assay in every sample. The data were produced by immunoSEQ multiplex PCR, yet TCRdb's version contains in-frame clones alone and is incomplete. The table lists nearly 85,000 clones, roughly 87% of them singletons, with around 1.6% in the top ten. This entry comes from a study of siplizumab effects on memory and regulatory T cells. Study outcomes and limitations: Proliferating siplizumab-cultured Tregs lacked confirmed suppressive function. Mappable alloreactive CD4+ clones averaged approximately 70% Treg-derived with siplizumab versus 26.9% in controls. An assignable naive or memory phenotype was lacking in roughly 75-97% of proliferating CD4+ or CD8+ clones.

Germline CDR1 and CDR2: ENHRY and SYGVKD. The CDR3 loop spans 11 amino acids. Deletions cut 8 bases from V and 1 base from J, with 5 bases between. This clonotype was sampled from a human donor in good health. Sequences were obtained from Tregs sorted from blood. The chain joins TRBV10-3 to TRBJ1-1; D is undetermined. The DNA of the CDR3 is TGTGCCATCCAGGAGAACACTGAAGCTTTCTTT. Residues: CAIQENTEAFF.